This T cell receptor beta chain was sequenced during a study of regulatory T cells in long-lasting Graves disease. Concerning this clonotype itself: Its cognate antigen is unknown.

The study, taken as a whole, reports: There was favoring of TRBV28, TRBJ1-2 and TRBJ2-5 in persistent disease.

V was cut by 11 bases and J by 4 bases, with 12 bases left in between. Germline V lookup: CDR1 MDHEN, CDR2 SYDVKM. The CDR3 covers 12 residues. Relying on iRepertoire HTBI primers and Arm-PCR of CDR3 regions, the team built TCR beta libraries. TCRdb independently ran MiXCR on the multiplex PCR reads; one entry per CDR3 protein. The sample lists around 450,000 distinct CDR3 sequences, roughly 15% occurring once. As to time point: newly diagnosed GD, antithyroid drugs for less than 3 months. Isolated PBMC RNA provided the starting material for the TCR library. Another study also made use of these data, one on T cells in Graves' hyperthyroidism and ophthalmopathy.

The gene calls are TRBV28 and TRBJ1-3; TRBD1 is a possible D gene (6 bases). The receptor's source is a man aged 40-50 years with Graves disease. Sequencing was performed on peripheral blood mononuclear cells (PBMCs), taken at new diagnosis, from a patient treated with antithyroid drugs. CDR3 in DNA: TGTGCCGGTACAGGGCCCGGAAACACCATATATTTT. As protein: CAGTGPGNTIYF. The full variable domain, its missing parts supplied by reference TRBV28 and TRBJ1-3, is DVKVTQSSRYLVKRTGEKVFLECVQDMDHENMFWYRQDPGLGLRLIYFSYDVKMKEKGDIPEGYSVSREKKERFSLILESASTNQTSMYLCAGTGPGNTIYFGEGSWLTVV.